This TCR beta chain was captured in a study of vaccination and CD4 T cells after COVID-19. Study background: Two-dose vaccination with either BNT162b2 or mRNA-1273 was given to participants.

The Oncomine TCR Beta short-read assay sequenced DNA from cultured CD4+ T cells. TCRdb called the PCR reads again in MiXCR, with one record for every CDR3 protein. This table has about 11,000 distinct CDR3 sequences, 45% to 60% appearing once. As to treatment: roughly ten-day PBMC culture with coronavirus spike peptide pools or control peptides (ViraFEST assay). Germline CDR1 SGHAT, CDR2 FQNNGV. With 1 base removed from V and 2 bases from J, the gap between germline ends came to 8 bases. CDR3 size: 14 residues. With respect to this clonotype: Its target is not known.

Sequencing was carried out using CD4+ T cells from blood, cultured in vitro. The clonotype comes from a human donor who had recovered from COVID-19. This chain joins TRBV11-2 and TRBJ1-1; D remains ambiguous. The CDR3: CASSLAGSNTEAFF. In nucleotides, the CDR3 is TGTGCCAGCAGCTTAGCGGGCAGTAACACTGAAGCTTTCTTT. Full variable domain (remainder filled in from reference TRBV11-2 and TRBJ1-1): EAGVAQSPRYKIIEKRQSVAFWCNPISGHATLYWYQQILGQGPKLLIQFQNNGVVDDSQLPKDRFSAERLKGVDSTLKIQPAKLEDSAVYLCASSLAGSNTEAFFGQGTRLTVV.